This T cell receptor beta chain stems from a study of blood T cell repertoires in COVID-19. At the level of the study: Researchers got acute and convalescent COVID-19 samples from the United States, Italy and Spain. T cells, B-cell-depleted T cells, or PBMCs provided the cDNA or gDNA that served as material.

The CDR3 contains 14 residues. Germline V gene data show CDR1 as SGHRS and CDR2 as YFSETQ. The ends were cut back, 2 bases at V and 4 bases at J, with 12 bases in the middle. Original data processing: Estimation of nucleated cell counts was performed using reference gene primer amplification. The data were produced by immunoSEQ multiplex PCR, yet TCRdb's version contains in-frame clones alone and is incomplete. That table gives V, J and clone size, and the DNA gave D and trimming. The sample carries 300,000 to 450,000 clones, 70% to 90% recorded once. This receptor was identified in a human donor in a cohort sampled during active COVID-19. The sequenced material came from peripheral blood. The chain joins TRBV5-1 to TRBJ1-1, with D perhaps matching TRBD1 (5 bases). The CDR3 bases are TGCGCCAGCAGCTTTGGGGGGGATGTCACTGAAGCTTTCTTT. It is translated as CASSFGGDVTEAFF.